This T cell receptor beta chain derives from a study of cytomegalovirus exposure and HLA in healthy donors. PCR involved 60 Vbeta and 13 Jbeta primers. Using immunoSEQ multiplex PCR, the repertoire was profiled, and TCRdb retains in-frame clones only, with some absent. The top ten hold approximately 2.1% of the sample, which has some 210,000 clones, roughly 73% seen once. CDR1 and CDR2 from the germline V gene are MNHEY and SMNVEV (reference sequence). V gave up 5 bases and J gave up 3 bases; unmatched junction bases: 5. CDR3 length equals 15 residues. The chain carries TRBV27 and TRBJ1-5, with 9 bases fitting TRBD1. The receptor was derived from a woman in her thirties in good health and CMV-seropositive. Sequenced sample: PBMCs. For the CDR3, the DNA is TGTGCCAGCAGTCGGACAGGGGATTCCAATCAGCCCCAGCATTTT. Amino acid sequence: CASSRTGDSNQPQHF.